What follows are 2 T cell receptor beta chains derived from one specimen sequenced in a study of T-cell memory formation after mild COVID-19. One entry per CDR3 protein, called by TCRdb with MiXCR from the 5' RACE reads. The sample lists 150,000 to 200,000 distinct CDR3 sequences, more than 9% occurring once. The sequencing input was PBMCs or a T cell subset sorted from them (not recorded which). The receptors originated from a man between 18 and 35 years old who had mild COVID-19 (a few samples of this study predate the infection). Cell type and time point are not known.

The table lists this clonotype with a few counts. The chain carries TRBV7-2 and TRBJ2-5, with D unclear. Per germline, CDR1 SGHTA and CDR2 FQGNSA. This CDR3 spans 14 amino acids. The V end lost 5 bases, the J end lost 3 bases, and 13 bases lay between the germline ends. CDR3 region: CASSLLIPKETQYF. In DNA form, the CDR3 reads TGTGCCAGCAGCCTCCTGATCCCCAAAGAGACCCAGTACTTC.

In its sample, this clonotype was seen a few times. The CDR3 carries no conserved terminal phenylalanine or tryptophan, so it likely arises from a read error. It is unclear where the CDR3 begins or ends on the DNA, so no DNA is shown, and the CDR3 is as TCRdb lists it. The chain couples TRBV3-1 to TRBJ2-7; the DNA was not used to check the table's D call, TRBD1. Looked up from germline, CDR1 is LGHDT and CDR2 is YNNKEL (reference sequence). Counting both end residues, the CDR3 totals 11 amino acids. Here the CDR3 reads CASSQGGESTL.